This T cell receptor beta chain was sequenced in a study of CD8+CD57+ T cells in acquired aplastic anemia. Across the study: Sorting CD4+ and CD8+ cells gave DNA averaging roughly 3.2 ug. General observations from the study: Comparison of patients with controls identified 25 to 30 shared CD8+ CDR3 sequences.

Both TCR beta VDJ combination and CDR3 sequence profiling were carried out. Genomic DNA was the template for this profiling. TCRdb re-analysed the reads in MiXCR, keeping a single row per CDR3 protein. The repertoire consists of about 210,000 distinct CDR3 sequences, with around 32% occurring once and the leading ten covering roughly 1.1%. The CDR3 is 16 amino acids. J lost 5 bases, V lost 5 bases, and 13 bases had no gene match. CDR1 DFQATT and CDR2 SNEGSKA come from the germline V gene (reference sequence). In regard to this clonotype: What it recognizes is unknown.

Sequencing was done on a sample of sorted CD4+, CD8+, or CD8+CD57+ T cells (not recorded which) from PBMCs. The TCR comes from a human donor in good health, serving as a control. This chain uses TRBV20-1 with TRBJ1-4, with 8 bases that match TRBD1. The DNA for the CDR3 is TGCAGTGCTGGGGGGATGACAGGGGTTGGGAATGAAAAACTGTTTTTT. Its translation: CSAGGMTGVGNEKLFF.